The entry below describes one T cell receptor (beta chain). Its cognate antigen is unknown. Following culture for ten to eleven days, CD4+ T cells were isolated. Every participant took two doses of the BNT162b2 or mRNA-1273 vaccine. This entry is derived from a study of vaccination effects on CD4 cells after COVID-19. Libraries were prepared by immunoSEQ multiplex PCR; TCRdb keeps only in-frame clonotypes and omits some of them. The table has about 73,000 clones, 73% seen once. The source of this sequence is a human donor who received a COVID-19 vaccine. The sequenced sample was CD4+ T cells from PBMCs cultured without peptide, obtained after COVID-19 vaccination.

The CDR3 DNA reads TGTGCCTGGAGCATTCAGGGGGCTTGGAATCAGCCCCAGCATTTT. Protein sequence: CAWSIQGAWNQPQHF. The chain is built from TRBV30 and TRBJ1-5, with TRBD1 matching 8 bases. This CDR3 has 15 amino acids. Germline CDR1 reads GTSNPN; CDR2 reads SVGIG (reference sequence). The V and J ends lost 3 bases and 4 bases, in that order; junction bases with no gene match: 8.